One sample yielded the 28 T cell receptor beta chains listed below, sequenced in a study of blood T cell repertoires in COVID-19. Measured with immunoSEQ multiplex PCR; TCRdb has only the in-frame clones, and not every one. Of 150,000 to 200,000 clones in the sample, less than 90% are singletons; the top ten hold about 14%. The sequenced sample consisted of peripheral blood. Source of these receptors: a woman aged 70-85 years with COVID-19, enrolled during active disease.

V is TRBV30 and J is TRBJ2-7, with D perhaps matching TRBD2 (7 bases). The germline V gene has CDR1 GTSNPN and CDR2 SVGIG (reference sequence). The CDR3 extends over 13 amino acids. Between the trimmed V and J ends, which lost 5 bases and 5 bases, there was a span of 16 bases. The CDR3 DNA is TGTGCCTGGTCTGTGGGAGGGGGTGACGAGCAGTACTTC. Encoded protein: CAWSVGGGDEQYF.

The gene calls are TRBV30 and TRBJ2-3; D gene ambiguous. The V gene's germline CDR1 is GTSNPN and CDR2 SVGIG (reference sequence). The ends were cut back, 1 base at V and 5 bases at J, with 10 bases in the middle. The CDR3 contains 13 residues. CDR3 amino acids: CAWSGGTGDTQYF. The CDR3 DNA sequence: TGTGCCTGGAGTGGTGGTACCGGAGATACGCAGTATTTT. Full variable domain (rest looked up from reference TRBV30 and TRBJ2-3): SQTIHQWPATLVQPVGSPLSLECTVEGTSNPNLYWYRQAAGRGLQLLFYSVGIGQISSEVPQNLSASRPQDRQFILSSKKLLLSDSGFYLCAWSGGTGDTQYFGPGTRLTVL.

The chain employs TRBV5-8 and TRBJ2-1; D possibly corresponds to TRBD2 (6 bases). The CDR3 is 16 residues long. V lost 4 bases, J lost 7 bases, and 21 bases lay in between. Germline assignment: CDR1 SGHTS and CDR2 YDEGEE. CDR3 loop: CASSDLGREGENEQFF. In DNA form, the CDR3 reads TGTGCCAGCAGCGATCTCGGGCGGGAAGGCGAAAATGAGCAGTTCTTC.

The rearrangement joins TRBV5-1 to TRBJ2-1; the D gene is possibly TRBD2 (5 bases). CDR1 and CDR2 from the germline V gene are SGHRS and YFSETQ. V was clipped by 3 bases and J by 7 bases, with 17 bases between them. CDR3 length: 15 residues. This CDR3 reads CASSSSTKMGNEQFF. The CDR3 coding sequence is TGCGCCAGCAGCTCGTCGACTAAAATGGGTAATGAGCAGTTCTTC.

The V gene is TRBV29-1, the J gene TRBJ2-1; the D is unclear. This CDR3 contains 13 residues. V gave up 3 bases and J gave up 9 bases, with 15 bases separating them. Germline assignment: CDR1 SQVTM and CDR2 ANQGSEA. CDR3 in amino acids: CSVDQVVGGEQFF. CDR3 coding DNA: TGCAGCGTTGATCAGGTAGTAGGTGGTGAGCAGTTCTTC.

CDR3 coding DNA: TGTGCCAGCAGCCAAGAGCAGTTCAGGGAGGGCACCGGGGAGCTGTTTTTT. Translating it yields CASSQEQFREGTGELFF. The V gene is TRBV14, the J gene TRBJ2-2, with 7 bases that match TRBD2. The CDR3 runs 17 residues. CDR1 and CDR2 (germline): SGHDN, FVKESK. V dropped 0 bases and J dropped 4; count of bases not matched to a gene: 8.

CDR3 DNA sequence: TGTGCCTGGAGTAAGACGACAGGGGCAAGCAATTCACCCCTCCACTTT. Residues: CAWSKTTGASNSPLHF. This chain joins TRBV30 and TRBJ1-6; 8 bases agree with TRBD1. Germline CDR1 GTSNPN, CDR2 SVGIG (reference sequence). The J segment lost 7 bases and the V segment lost 2 bases, leaving 10 bases of the junction unmatched. This CDR3 region has 16 residues.

DNA for the CDR3: TGTGCCAGCAGCCTCATAGCGGGAGCCAGCACAGATACGCAGTATTTT. It specifies CASSLIAGASTDTQYF. V gene TRBV7-9 combines with J gene TRBJ2-3, with 9 bases identical to TRBD2. CDR3 length: 16 amino acids. Trimming cost V 5 bases and J 0 bases; bases outside gene matches: 6. CDR1 SEHNR and CDR2 FQNEAQ come from the germline V gene (reference sequence).

V is TRBV3-1 (or the pseudogene TRBV3-2) and J is TRBJ1-5, with unresolved D. This CDR3 is built from 14 residues. Germline CDR1 reads LGHDT; CDR2 reads YNNKEL (reference sequence). V was trimmed by 0 bases and J by 6 bases, leaving 9 bases between them. For the CDR3, the DNA is TGTGCCAGCAGCCAAGATCCTGGGAGTCAGCCCCAGCATTTT. It translates to CASSQDPGSQPQHF.

V and J are TRBV7-3 and TRBJ2-3, with D possibly being TRBD2 (5 bases). V was pared by 1 base and J by 6 bases, with 11 bases between. This CDR3 comprises 14 residues. Germline lookup yields CDR1 SGHTA and CDR2 FQGTGA. CDR3 residues: CASSLKASPDTQYF. CDR3 in DNA: TGTGCCAGCAGCTTAAAGGCTAGCCCCGATACGCAGTATTTT.

The chain employs TRBV18 and TRBJ1-1; tentative D call: TRBD1 (6 bases). Trimming shortened V by 3 bases and J by 8 bases, and 13 bases separated the two germline ends. Germline values: CDR1 KGHSH, CDR2 LQKENI. The CDR3 loop spans 13 amino acids. CDR3 loop: CASSPPTGNEAFF. The CDR3 DNA reads TGTGCCAGCTCACCCCCAACAGGGAACGAAGCTTTCTTT.

In this sample, this clone turned up a few times. The rearrangement joins TRBV30 to TRBJ1-2; no clear D gene. Trimming took off 4 bases at V and 5 bases at J, with 5 bases between the two ends. The CDR3 covers 10 residues. The germline V gene has CDR1 GTSNPN and CDR2 SVGIG (reference sequence). The CDR3, as DNA: TGTGCCTGGAAAGCTTATGGCTACACCTTC. Translating gives CAWKAYGYTF.

The chain recombines TRBV28 with TRBJ2-1; 7 bases agree with TRBD2. Looked up from germline, CDR1 is MDHEN and CDR2 is SYDVKM. CDR3 size: 14 residues. The CDR3 DNA sequence: TGTGCAGCAACGGCGGGAGAGAGCTACAATGAGCAGTTCTTC. This codes for CAATAGESYNEQFF.

The V call is TRBV28, the J call TRBJ1-2; 10 nucleotides line up with TRBD1. V gave up 6 bases and J gave up 4 bases; unmatched junction bases: 11. Germline loops: CDR1 MDHEN, CDR2 SYDVKM. The length of the CDR3 is 16 residues. The CDR3 is CASSLGGTGVIYGYTF. The CDR3 nucleotides read TGTGCCAGCAGCCTAGGGGGGACAGGGGTGATCTATGGCTACACCTTC.

The rearrangement uses TRBV28 and TRBJ1-6, with D possibly TRBD1 on 5 matching bases. Trimming cost V 6 bases and J 8 bases, with 17 bases left between them. The germline CDR1 and CDR2 sequences are MDHEN and SYDVKM. The CDR3 spans 15 residues. The DNA of the CDR3 is TGTGCCAGCAGAACCCCCAGGGTGGGTCATTCACCCCTCCACTTT. It yields the protein CASRTPRVGHSPLHF.

The rearrangement joins TRBV12-3 or TRBV12-4 to TRBJ2-3; D remains ambiguous. V was pared by 6 bases and J by 4 bases, with 11 bases between. The CDR3 consists of 13 residues. This CDR3 is CASREGVSDTQYF. The CDR3 DNA is TGTGCCAGCAGGGAAGGAGTATCAGATACGCAGTATTTT.

CDR3 DNA sequence: TGTGCCTGGAGTCCAGGGGCGCGGACTGAAGCTTTCTTT. Its protein product is CAWSPGARTEAFF. This rearrangement joins TRBV30 to TRBJ1-1, with a tentative D call TRBD1 (6 bases). This CDR3 contains 13 residues. V shed 2 bases and J shed 5 bases, with 12 bases lying between them. In germline, CDR1 is GTSNPN, CDR2 SVGIG (reference sequence).

This chain links TRBV11-2 with TRBJ2-1; 11 positions agree with TRBD1. The V and J ends lost 1 base and 6 bases, in that order; junction bases with no gene match: 5. The CDR3 runs to 16 residues. Germline V gene data show CDR1 as SGHAT and CDR2 as FQNNGV. CDR3 amino acids: CASSLAGTGGPNEQFF. For the CDR3, the DNA is TGTGCCAGCAGCTTAGCCGGGACAGGGGGGCCCAATGAGCAGTTCTTC.

The chain employs TRBV28 and TRBJ2-7; D is perhaps TRBD1 (5 bases). Trimming cost V 3 bases and J 1 base, with 7 bases left between them. Germline loops: CDR1 MDHEN, CDR2 SYDVKM. This CDR3 spans 13 amino acids. The DNA of the CDR3 is TGTGCCAGCAGTTTTGGGGCGTCCTACGAGCAGTACGTC. Amino acids: CASSFGASYEQYV.

V is TRBV30 and J is TRBJ1-5, with D uncertain. The V end was cut by 5 bases, the J end by 3 bases, with 20 bases between. The CDR3 length is 16 residues. Germline assignment: CDR1 GTSNPN and CDR2 SVGIG (reference sequence). CDR3 in DNA: TGTGCCTGGCAAGATTCGGGTTTAGGATACAATCAGCCCCAGCATTTT. It yields the protein CAWQDSGLGYNQPQHF. Variable domain in full (rest from reference TRBV30 and TRBJ1-5): SQTIHQWPATLVQPVGSPLSLECTVEGTSNPNLYWYRQAAGRGLQLLFYSVGIGQISSEVPQNLSASRPQDRQFILSSKKLLLSDSGFYLCAWQDSGLGYNQPQHFGDGTRLSIL.

This clone was observed once. This chain connects TRBV19 to TRBJ2-1; D possibly corresponds to TRBD1 (5 bases). This CDR3 region has 14 residues. With 5 bases removed from V and 1 base from J, the gap between germline ends came to 9 bases. CDR1 and CDR2 (germline): LNHDA, SQIVND (reference sequence). CDR3 protein: CASSWGSSYNEQFF. DNA of the CDR3: TGTGCCAGTAGTTGGGGCAGTTCCTACAATGAGCAGTTCTTC. Together with reference TRBV19 and TRBJ2-1, the CDR3 gives the full variable domain: DGGITQSPKYLFRKEGQNVTLSCEQNLNHDAMYWYRQDPGQGLRLIYYSQIVNDFQKGDIAEGYSVSREKKESFPLTVTSAQKNPTAFYLCASSWGSSYNEQFFGPGTRLTVL.

The chain uses TRBV27 and TRBJ2-1; D may be TRBD2 (5 bases). The CDR3 totals 14 residues. CDR1 and CDR2 (germline): MNHEY, SMNVEV (reference sequence). V gave up 9 bases and J gave up 5 bases, with 17 bases separating them. The chain's CDR3 is CASWREGWDNEQFF. CDR3 sequence (DNA): TGTGCCAGTTGGCGTGAGGGATGGGACAATGAGCAGTTCTTC.

The gene calls are TRBV30 and TRBJ1-2; D uncertain. The CDR3 has 14 residues. Deletions cut 0 bases from V and 5 bases from J, with 13 bases between. CDR1 and CDR2 (germline): GTSNPN, SVGIG (reference sequence). For the CDR3, the DNA is TGTGCCTGGAGTGTGCGGGCTTCCTCATATGGCTACACCTTC. This sequence encodes CAWSVRASSYGYTF.

The gene calls are TRBV6-5 and TRBJ1-5, with 9 nucleotides matching TRBD1. Trimming at V came to 5 bases and at J to 6 bases, leaving 8 bases not matched to a gene. The CDR3 is made up of 15 amino acids. Germline CDR1 MNHEY, CDR2 SVGAGI. For the CDR3, the DNA is TGTGCCAGCAGTCCCACAGGGGGCGAAGGTCAGCCCCAGCATTTT. Translation gives CASSPTGGEGQPQHF.

The V call is TRBV19, the J call TRBJ1-1, with no clear D. The CDR3 sequence is 15 residues long. Trimming shortened V by 1 base and J by 3 bases, and 12 bases separated the two germline ends. Germline assignment: CDR1 LNHDA and CDR2 SQIVND (reference sequence). The CDR3 coding sequence is TGTGCCAGTAGTATAGCCGGCGGGGTTTACACTGAAGCTTTCTTT. Translating gives CASSIAGGVYTEAFF.

This clone was counted only a few times. The chain recombines TRBV18 with TRBJ1-2, with 9 positions matching TRBD1. The germline V gene has CDR1 KGHSH and CDR2 LQKENI. This CDR3 contains 14 residues. V lost 5 bases to trimming and J lost 8 bases; unmatched junction nucleotides: 9. The CDR3 here is CASSATDRGRGYTF. The CDR3 DNA follows: TGTGCCAGCTCAGCCACAGACAGGGGGAGAGGCTACACCTTC.

The CDR3 is CASSQGSPDTQYF. DNA of the CDR3: TGCGCCAGCAGTCAGGGTTCCCCAGATACGCAGTATTTT. The V call is TRBV5-1, the J call TRBJ2-3; D might be TRBD1 (5 bases). The CDR3 extends over 13 amino acids. V was trimmed by 5 bases and J by 4 bases, leaving 11 bases between them. Germline loops: CDR1 SGHRS, CDR2 YFSETQ.

The rearrangement joins TRBV3-1 (or the pseudogene TRBV3-2) to TRBJ1-2; possible D gene TRBD1, 5 bases. V lost 4 bases, J lost 0 bases, and 15 bases lay in between. CDR3 length equals 16 residues. Germline assignment: CDR1 LGHDT and CDR2 YNNKEL (reference sequence). CDR3 coding DNA: TGTGCCAGCAGCCCGGGACGGGGACTTTCTAACTATGGCTACACCTTC. Translation gives CASSPGRGLSNYGYTF.